This T cell receptor (beta chain) was found in a study of T cell repertoires in cytomegalovirus infection. On the study more broadly: Use of recently identified HLA-C-restricted and well-studied HLA-B-restricted CMV epitopes was part of the study.

Germline loops: CDR1 LGHNA, CDR2 YNFKEQ. The germline V and J ends were trimmed by 1 base and 0 bases, with 13 bases remaining between them. This CDR3 contains 17 residues. TCRdb re-called the reads with MiXCR, one entry per CDR3 protein. The data show a few hundred thousand distinct CDR3 sequences, approximately 25% seen once. This clonotype was counted a few times. The target antigen is unknown. The sequences come from cultured PBMCs, collected from culture after CMV antigen stimulation. The rearrangement joins TRBV4-2 to TRBJ2-1, with a weak D call TRBD2 (6 bases). The source is a human donor in good health (CMV status not recorded). Some clones in this sample may be carry-over from other donors' samples. This CDR3 is CASSQAGGGVSYNEQFF. The CDR3 DNA reads as TGTGCCAGCAGCCAAGCGGGCGGAGGGGTCTCCTACAATGAGCAGTTCTTC.